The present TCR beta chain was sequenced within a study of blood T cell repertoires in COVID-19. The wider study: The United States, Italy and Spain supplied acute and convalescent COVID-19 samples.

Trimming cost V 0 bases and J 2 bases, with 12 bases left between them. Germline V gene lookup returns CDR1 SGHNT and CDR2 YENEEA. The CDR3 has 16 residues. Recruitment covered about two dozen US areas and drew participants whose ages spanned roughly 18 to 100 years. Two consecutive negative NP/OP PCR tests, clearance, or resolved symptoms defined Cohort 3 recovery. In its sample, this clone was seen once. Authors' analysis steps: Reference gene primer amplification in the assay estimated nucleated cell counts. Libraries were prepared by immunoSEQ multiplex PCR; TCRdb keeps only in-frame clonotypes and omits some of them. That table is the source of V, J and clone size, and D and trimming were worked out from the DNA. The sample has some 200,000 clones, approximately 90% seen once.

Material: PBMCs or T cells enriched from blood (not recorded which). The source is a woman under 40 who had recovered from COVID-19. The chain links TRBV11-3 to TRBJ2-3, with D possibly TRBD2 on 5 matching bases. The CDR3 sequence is CASSLEGLSFTDTQYF. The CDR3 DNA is TGTGCCAGCAGCTTAGAAGGACTTTCCTTCACAGATACGCAGTATTTT.